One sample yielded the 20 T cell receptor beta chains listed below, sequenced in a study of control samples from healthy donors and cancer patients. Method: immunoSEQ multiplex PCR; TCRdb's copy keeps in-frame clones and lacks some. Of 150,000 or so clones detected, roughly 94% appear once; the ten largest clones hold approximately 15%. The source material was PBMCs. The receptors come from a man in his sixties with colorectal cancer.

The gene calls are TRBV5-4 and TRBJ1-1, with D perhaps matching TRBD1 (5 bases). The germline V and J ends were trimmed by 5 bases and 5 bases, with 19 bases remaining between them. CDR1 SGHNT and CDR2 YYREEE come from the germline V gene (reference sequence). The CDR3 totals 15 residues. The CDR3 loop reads CASSSGTTETTEAFF. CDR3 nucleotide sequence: TGTGCCAGCAGTTCAGGGACGACGGAGACTACTGAAGCTTTCTTT.

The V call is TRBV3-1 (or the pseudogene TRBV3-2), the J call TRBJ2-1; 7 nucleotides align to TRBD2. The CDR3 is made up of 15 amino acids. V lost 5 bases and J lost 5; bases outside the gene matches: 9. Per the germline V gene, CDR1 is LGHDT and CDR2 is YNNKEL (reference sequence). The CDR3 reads CASSSQRGSDNEQFF. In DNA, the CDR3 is TGTGCCAGCAGCTCCCAGCGGGGTAGCGACAATGAGCAGTTCTTC.

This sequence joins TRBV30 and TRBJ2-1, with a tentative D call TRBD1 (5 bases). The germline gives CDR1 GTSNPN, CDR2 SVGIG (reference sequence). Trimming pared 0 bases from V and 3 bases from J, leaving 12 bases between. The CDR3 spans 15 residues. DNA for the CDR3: TGTGCCTGGAGTGTATACAGGAACGGCTACAATGAGCAGTTCTTC. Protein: CAWSVYRNGYNEQFF.

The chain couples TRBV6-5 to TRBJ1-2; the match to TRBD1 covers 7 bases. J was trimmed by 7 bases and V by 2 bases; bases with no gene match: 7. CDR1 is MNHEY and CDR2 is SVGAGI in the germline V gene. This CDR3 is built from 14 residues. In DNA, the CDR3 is TGTGCCAGCAGTTACGACAGGGACCCGGGTGGCTACACCTTC. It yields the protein CASSYDRDPGGYTF.

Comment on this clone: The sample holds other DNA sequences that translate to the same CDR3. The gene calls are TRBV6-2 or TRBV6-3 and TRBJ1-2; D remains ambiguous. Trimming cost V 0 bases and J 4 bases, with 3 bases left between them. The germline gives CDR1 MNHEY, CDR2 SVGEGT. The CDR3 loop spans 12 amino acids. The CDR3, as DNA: TGTGCCAGCAGTTACTCTTCCTATGGCTACACCTTC. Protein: CASSYSSYGYTF.

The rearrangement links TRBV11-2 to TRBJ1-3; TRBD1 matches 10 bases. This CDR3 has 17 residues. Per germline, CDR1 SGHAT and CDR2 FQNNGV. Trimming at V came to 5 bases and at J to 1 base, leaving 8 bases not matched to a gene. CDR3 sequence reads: CASSRDRGLLSGNTIYF. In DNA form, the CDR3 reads TGTGCCAGCAGCCGGGACAGGGGACTTCTGTCTGGAAACACCATATATTTT.

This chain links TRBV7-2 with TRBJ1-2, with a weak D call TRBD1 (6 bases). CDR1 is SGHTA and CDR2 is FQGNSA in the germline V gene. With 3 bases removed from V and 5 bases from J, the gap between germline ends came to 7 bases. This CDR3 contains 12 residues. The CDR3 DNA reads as TGTGCCAGCAGCTTGGGGGCGTATGGCTACACCTTC. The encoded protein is CASSLGAYGYTF.

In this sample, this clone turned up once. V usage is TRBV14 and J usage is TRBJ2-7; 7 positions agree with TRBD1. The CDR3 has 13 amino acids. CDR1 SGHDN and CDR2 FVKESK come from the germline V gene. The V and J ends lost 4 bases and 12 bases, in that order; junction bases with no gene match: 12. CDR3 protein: CASSRQAGGRRYF. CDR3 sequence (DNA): TGTGCCAGCAGCCGTCAAGCAGGGGGTCGGAGGTACTTC. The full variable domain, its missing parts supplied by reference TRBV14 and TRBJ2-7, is EAGVTQFPSHSVIEKGQTVTLRCDPISGHDNLYWYRRVMGKEIKFLLHFVKESKQDESGMPNNRFLAERTGGTYSTLKVQPAELEDSGVYFCASSRQAGGRRYFGPGTRLTVT.

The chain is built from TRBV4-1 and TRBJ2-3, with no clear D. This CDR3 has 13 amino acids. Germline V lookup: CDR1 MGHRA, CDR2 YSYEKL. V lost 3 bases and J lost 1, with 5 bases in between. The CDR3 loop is CASSQQGTDTQYF. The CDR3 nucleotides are TGCGCCAGCAGCCAGCAAGGCACAGATACGCAGTATTTT.

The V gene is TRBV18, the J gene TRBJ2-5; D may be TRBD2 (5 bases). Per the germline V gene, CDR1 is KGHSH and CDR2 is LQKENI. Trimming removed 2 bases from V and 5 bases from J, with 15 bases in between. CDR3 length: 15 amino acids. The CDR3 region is CASSPGVSDLETQYF. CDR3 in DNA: TGTGCCAGCTCACCAGGCGTTAGCGACCTGGAGACCCAGTACTTC.

The CDR3 DNA reads as TGCGCCAGCAGCGTCGGGAACAGGGGCTACGAGCAGTACTTC. Translated: CASSVGNRGYEQYF. This chain uses TRBV5-1 with TRBJ2-7; TRBD1 agrees at 7 bases. The V and J ends lost 4 bases and 3 bases, in that order; junction bases with no gene match: 7. Germline lookup yields CDR1 SGHRS and CDR2 YFSETQ. The CDR3 has 14 amino acids. Variable domain in full (rest from reference TRBV5-1 and TRBJ2-7): KAGVTQTPRYLIKTRGQQVTLSCSPISGHRSVSWYQQTPGQGLQFLFEYFSETQRNKGNFPGRFSGRQFSNSRSEMNVSTLELGDSALYLCASSVGNRGYEQYFGPGTRLTVT.

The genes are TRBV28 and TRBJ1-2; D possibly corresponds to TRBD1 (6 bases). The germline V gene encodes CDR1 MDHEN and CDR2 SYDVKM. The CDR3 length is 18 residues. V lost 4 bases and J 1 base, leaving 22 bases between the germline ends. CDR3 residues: CASSSFPGGGAGNYGYTF. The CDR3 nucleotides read TGTGCCAGCAGTTCCTTCCCCGGGGGGGGCGCGGGTAACTATGGCTACACCTTC.

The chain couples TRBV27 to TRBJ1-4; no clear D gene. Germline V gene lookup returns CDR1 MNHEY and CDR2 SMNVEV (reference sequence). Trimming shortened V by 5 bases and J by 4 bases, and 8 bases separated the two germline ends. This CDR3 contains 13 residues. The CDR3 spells CASSGLSNEKLFF. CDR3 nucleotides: TGTGCCAGCAGTGGGCTCAGTAATGAAAAACTGTTTTTT. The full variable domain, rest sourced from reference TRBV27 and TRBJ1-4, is EAQVTQNPRYLITVTGKKLTVTCSQNMNHEYMSWYRQDPGLGLRQIYYSMNVEVTDKGDVPEGYKVSRKEKRNFPLILESPSPNQTSLYFCASSGLSNEKLFFGSGTQLSVL.

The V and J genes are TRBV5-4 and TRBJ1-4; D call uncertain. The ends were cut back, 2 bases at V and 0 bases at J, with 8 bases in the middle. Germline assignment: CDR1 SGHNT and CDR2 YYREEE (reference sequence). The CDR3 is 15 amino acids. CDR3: CASSLGPTTNEKLFF. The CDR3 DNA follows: TGTGCCAGCAGCTTAGGCCCGACAACTAATGAAAAACTGTTTTTT.

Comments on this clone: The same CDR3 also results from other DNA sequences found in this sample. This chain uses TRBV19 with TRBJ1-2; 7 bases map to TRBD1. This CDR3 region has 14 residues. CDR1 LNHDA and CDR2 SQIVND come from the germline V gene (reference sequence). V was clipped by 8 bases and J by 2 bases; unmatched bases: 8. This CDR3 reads CASRRQGANYGYTF. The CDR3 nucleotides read TGTGCCAGTCGTCGACAGGGTGCCAACTATGGCTACACCTTC.

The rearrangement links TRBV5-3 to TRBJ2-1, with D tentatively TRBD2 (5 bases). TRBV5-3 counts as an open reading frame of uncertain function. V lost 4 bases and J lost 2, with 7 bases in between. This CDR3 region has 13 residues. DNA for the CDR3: TGTGCCAGAAGCCCCGGGACCTACAATGAGCAGTTCTTC. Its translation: CARSPGTYNEQFF.

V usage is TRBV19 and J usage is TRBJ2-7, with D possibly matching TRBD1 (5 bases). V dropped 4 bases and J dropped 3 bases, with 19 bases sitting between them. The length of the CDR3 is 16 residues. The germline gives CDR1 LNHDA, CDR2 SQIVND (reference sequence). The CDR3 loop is CASSTQGAPMGYEQYF. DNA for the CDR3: TGTGCCAGTAGTACTCAAGGGGCCCCAATGGGCTACGAGCAGTACTTC. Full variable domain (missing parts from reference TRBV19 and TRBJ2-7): DGGITQSPKYLFRKEGQNVTLSCEQNLNHDAMYWYRQDPGQGLRLIYYSQIVNDFQKGDIAEGYSVSREKKESFPLTVTSAQKNPTAFYLCASSTQGAPMGYEQYFGPGTRLTVT.

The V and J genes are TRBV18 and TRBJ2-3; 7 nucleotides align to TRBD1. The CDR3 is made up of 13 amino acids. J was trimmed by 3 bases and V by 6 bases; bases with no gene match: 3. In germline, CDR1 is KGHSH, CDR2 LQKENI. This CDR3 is CASSLGQTDTQYF. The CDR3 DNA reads TGTGCCAGCTCCCTGGGACAGACAGATACGCAGTATTTT.

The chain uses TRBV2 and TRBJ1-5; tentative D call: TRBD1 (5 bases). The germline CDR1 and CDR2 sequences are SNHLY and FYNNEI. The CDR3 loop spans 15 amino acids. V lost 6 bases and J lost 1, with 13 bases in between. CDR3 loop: CASRPSGTSNQPQHF. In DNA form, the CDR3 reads TGTGCCAGCAGACCATCCGGGACCAGCAATCAGCCCCAGCATTTT.

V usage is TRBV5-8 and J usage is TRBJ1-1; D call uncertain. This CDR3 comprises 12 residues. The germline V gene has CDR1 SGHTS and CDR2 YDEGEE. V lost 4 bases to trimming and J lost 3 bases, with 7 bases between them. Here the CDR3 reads CASSGRYTEAFF. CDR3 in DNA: TGTGCCAGCAGCGGAAGGTACACTGAAGCTTTCTTT.